A single sample is the source of the 2 T cell receptor beta chains below, sequenced in a study of control samples from healthy donors and cancer patients. The protocol was immunoSEQ multiplex PCR, while the TCRdb copy is restricted to in-frame clones and leaves out a portion. Among 100,000 or so clones, 70% to 90% were seen once, and the ten largest hold 0.95% to 1.5%. Input material: blood. The origin of the receptors is a woman aged 50 to 60 in good health.

J is TRBJ2-7 and V is TRBV28; D remains unclear. This CDR3 has 12 residues. Germline-derived CDR1 and CDR2 are MDHEN and SYDVKM. Deletions cut 1 base from V and 4 bases from J, with 5 bases between. As DNA, the CDR3 is TGTGCCAGCAGTTTATTACAGTACGAGCAGTACTTC. Translation gives CASSLLQYEQYF. Variable domain in full (rest from reference TRBV28 and TRBJ2-7): DVKVTQSSRYLVKRTGEKVFLECVQDMDHENMFWYRQDPGLGLRLIYFSYDVKMKEKGDIPEGYSVSREKKERFSLILESASTNQTSMYLCASSLLQYEQYFGPGTRLTVT.

The rearrangement uses TRBV7-8 and TRBJ2-7, with D perhaps TRBD2 (5 bases). Germline V gene lookup returns CDR1 SGHVS and CDR2 FQNEAQ. Trimming took 0 bases from V and 9 from J, leaving 21 bases between them. This CDR3 region has 16 residues. CDR3 sequence (DNA): TGTGCCAGCAGCTTAGCGGGTGGGCGGGCACACGCCCGGCAGTACTTC. Translated: CASSLAGGRAHARQYF.